The 27 T cell receptor beta chains below come from one sample, sequenced in a study of monozygotic twins with inflammatory bowel disease. One entry per CDR3 protein, without DNA, is what TCRdb gives after re-calling the 5' RACE reads. The sample totals approximately 150,000 distinct CDR3 sequences. Sample: blood. The receptors were gathered from a human donor with ulcerative colitis or Crohn's disease, or a healthy co-twin of an affected twin (not recorded which).

The chain links TRBV30 to TRBJ1-5; without DNA, the TCRdb call of TRBD1 cannot be checked. The CDR3 sequence is 16 residues long. CDR1 and CDR2 (germline): GTSNPN, SVGIG (reference sequence). CDR3 amino acids: CAWSPPGQGINQPQHF.

The V and J genes are TRBV7-9 and TRBJ2-1; absent DNA, TCRdb's TRBD2 call cannot be checked. This CDR3 contains 15 residues. CDR1 is SEHNR, CDR2 FQNEAQ, per germline (reference sequence). The CDR3 loop reads CASSPPGLGYNEQFF.

CDR3 protein: CASNLGQGSNQPQHF. The gene calls are TRBV12-3 or TRBV12-4 and TRBJ1-5; without DNA, the TCRdb call of TRBD1 cannot be checked. The CDR3 totals 15 residues.

V usage is TRBV2 and J usage is TRBJ2-7; TCRdb gives TRBD1 as the D gene, but with no DNA this cannot be confirmed. This CDR3 region has 15 residues. Germline V CDR1 and CDR2: SNHLY, FYNNEI. The CDR3 here is CATNPGQGTPYEQYF.

The V call is TRBV5-1, the J call TRBJ2-3. CDR1 is SGHRS and CDR2 is YFSETQ in the germline V gene. The CDR3 runs 16 residues. The CDR3: CASSLPTSAGTDTQYF.

V is TRBV13 and J is TRBJ2-3; the D gene TCRdb calls, TRBD1, cannot be checked with no DNA. The CDR3 sequence is 15 residues long. In germline, CDR1 is PRHDT, CDR2 FYEKMQ (reference sequence). The CDR3 sequence is CASSSRTGGLDTQYF.

The chain recombines TRBV7-9 with TRBJ1-2; TCRdb names TRBD1, which stays unverified in the absence of DNA. In germline, CDR1 is SEHNR, CDR2 FQNEAQ (reference sequence). The CDR3 is 13 residues long. This CDR3 reads CASSQPGAGGYTF.

The chain joins TRBV7-2 to TRBJ2-7; absent DNA, TCRdb's TRBD2 call cannot be checked. The V gene's germline CDR1 is SGHTA and CDR2 FQGNSA. This CDR3 region has 14 residues. The CDR3 region is CASSLAGGVYEQYF.

The V gene is TRBV29-1, the J gene TRBJ1-2; TCRdb reports TRBD1, a call that lacks DNA to check it against. Per the germline V gene, CDR1 is SQVTM and CDR2 is ANQGSEA. This CDR3 is 13 amino acids long. CDR3 loop: CSVGQGDNYGYTF.

The chain links TRBV2 to TRBJ1-1. The CDR3 sequence is 13 residues long. Looked up from germline, CDR1 is SNHLY and CDR2 is FYNNEI. CDR3 sequence reads: CASTAGENTEAFF.

CDR3 region: CASSYPGLAGGYEQYF. The gene calls are TRBV7-2 and TRBJ2-7; TCRdb designates TRBD2, a call that cannot be tested without DNA. CDR3 length equals 16 residues. Per the germline V gene, CDR1 is SGHTA and CDR2 is FQGNSA.

CDR3 loop: CASSLGQGWNSPLHF. The J gene is TRBJ1-6, the V gene TRBV5-1; TCRdb names TRBD1, which stays unverified in the absence of DNA. From germline, CDR1 is SGHRS and CDR2 YFSETQ. The CDR3 has 15 amino acids. The full variable domain, completed using reference TRBV5-1 and TRBJ1-6, is KAGVTQTPRYLIKTRGQQVTLSCSPISGHRSVSWYQQTPGQGLQFLFEYFSETQRNKGNFPGRFSGRQFSNSRSEMNVSTLELGDSALYLCASSLGQGWNSPLHFGNGTRLTVT.

This sequence joins TRBV19 and TRBJ1-1. CDR3 length: 12 amino acids. Germline CDR1 reads LNHDA; CDR2 reads SQIVND (reference sequence). CDR3 sequence: CASVQGNTEAFF.

The gene calls are TRBV25-1 and TRBJ2-3. The CDR3 has 14 amino acids. Germline CDR1 is MGHDK and CDR2 is SYGVNS. CDR3 protein: CASSEVGSTDTQYF.

The chain carries TRBV7-8 and TRBJ1-1; TCRdb lists TRBD1, though no DNA is available to test this call. The CDR3 is 15 amino acids. Germline CDR1 SGHVS, CDR2 FQNEAQ. This CDR3 is CASSLAGQFNTEAFF.

The CDR3 loop reads CSVLSDNYGYTF. This chain joins TRBV29-1 and TRBJ1-2. CDR1 and CDR2 from the germline V gene are SQVTM and ANQGSEA. The CDR3 runs 12 residues.

The gene calls are TRBV7-2 and TRBJ1-4. CDR1 is SGHTA and CDR2 is FQGNSA in the germline V gene. CDR3 length equals 15 residues. The CDR3 loop reads CASSLRGSTNEKLFF.

This chain connects TRBV12-3 or TRBV12-4 to TRBJ1-1; TCRdb proposes TRBD1, but this gene call is untestable without DNA. This CDR3 comprises 15 residues. CDR3: CASSVLRGWDTEAFF.

The chain joins TRBV7-7 to TRBJ2-2. This CDR3 region has 13 residues. Germline CDR1 reads SSHAT; CDR2 reads FNYEAQ (reference sequence). The CDR3 region is CASSFGQTGELFF. The full variable domain, with the rest looked up from reference TRBV7-7 and TRBJ2-2, is GAGVSQSPRYKVTKRGQDVTLRCDPISSHATLYWYQQALGQGPEFLTYFNYEAQPDKSGLPSDRFSAERPEGSISTLTIQRTEQRDSAMYRCASSFGQTGELFFGEGSRLTVL.

The chain links TRBV12-3 or TRBV12-4 to TRBJ2-2; TCRdb's D call of TRBD1 is untestable without DNA. CDR3 length: 16 amino acids. The CDR3 sequence: CASSSNGGANIGELFF.

The chain carries TRBV4-1 and TRBJ2-1. The germline V gene encodes CDR1 MGHRA and CDR2 YSYEKL. The CDR3 is 14 residues long. CDR3 in amino acids: CASSQGNIYNEQFF.

The chain employs TRBV20-1 and TRBJ1-6; the D gene TCRdb calls, TRBD1, cannot be checked with no DNA. This CDR3 spans 15 amino acids. Germline assignment: CDR1 DFQATT and CDR2 SNEGSKA (reference sequence). The CDR3: CSARTGHGGNSPLHF.

This chain connects TRBV20-1 to TRBJ2-7. Looked up from germline, CDR1 is DFQATT and CDR2 is SNEGSKA (reference sequence). The CDR3 consists of 11 residues. CDR3: CSARTIYEQYF.

The chain joins TRBV6-1 to TRBJ2-2. The germline V gene has CDR1 MNHNS and CDR2 SASEGT. The CDR3 length is 13 residues. CDR3 region: CASSEASPGELFF.

This sequence joins TRBV27 and TRBJ2-2; the TCRdb call, TRBD2, lacks DNA for checking. The CDR3 spans 19 residues. Germline lookup yields CDR1 MNHEY and CDR2 SMNVEV (reference sequence). This CDR3 reads CASSKPGLAGGPSAGELFF.

V and J are TRBV5-1 and TRBJ2-3; absent DNA, TCRdb's TRBD2 call cannot be checked. This CDR3 contains 14 residues. Germline loops: CDR1 SGHRS, CDR2 YFSETQ. CDR3 sequence reads: CASSLWRGKDTQYF.

The chain combines TRBV12-3 or TRBV12-4 with TRBJ1-6. The CDR3 contains 14 residues. This CDR3 reads CASSFASYNSPLHF.